The subject of this entry is one T cell receptor beta chain. Original analysis: Reference gene primer amplification in the assay estimated nucleated cell counts. The repertoire was sequenced with immunoSEQ multiplex PCR; TCRdb's copy has only in-frame clones and lacks some. V, J and clone size are those of that table, while D and trimming were read from the DNA. The top ten hold roughly 2.1% of the sample, which has about 74,000 clones, 88% seen once. The data belong to a study of blood T cell repertoires in COVID-19. At the level of the study: Some COVID-19 samples were acute and others convalescent; all came from the United States, Italy and Spain. PBMCs, B-cell-depleted T cells, or T cells were the source of the cDNA or gDNA that made up the material.

There are 15 residues in the CDR3. CDR1 and CDR2 from the germline V gene are LGHDT and YNNKEL (reference sequence). V was pared by 4 bases and J by 0 bases, with 11 bases between. Sequenced sample: peripheral blood. The V call is TRBV3-1 (or the pseudogene TRBV3-2), the J call TRBJ2-3; TRBD2 is a possible D gene (5 bases). The receptor comes from a woman at least 80 years old with active or convalescent COVID-19. This CDR3 reads CASSRGLRSTDTQYF. CDR3 bases: TGTGCCAGCAGCCGAGGACTTCGAAGCACAGATACGCAGTATTTT.